The source of this TCR beta chain is a study of T cell responses to AZD1222 COVID-19 vaccine. Study outcomes and limitations: Clonal diversity may have been underestimated, and the donors were mostly white British, with more females than males. Seropositive AZD1222 recipients at baseline numbered only five or six.

Clones were sequenced by immunoSEQ multiplex PCR, and TCRdb holds only the in-frame ones, with some missing. Among about 120,000 clones, 80% to 90% were seen once, and the ten largest hold about 3%. A note on this clone: Its target is not known.

The trim removed 11 bases at V and 1 base at J, leaving 21 bases unmatched. Germline lookup yields CDR1 PRHDT and CDR2 FYEKMQ (reference sequence). This CDR3 contains 20 residues. The origin of this receptor is an adult in good health. V and J are TRBV13 and TRBJ1-5, with 12 bases identical to TRBD1. Material: peripheral blood, obtained on day 0 of AZD1222 vaccination. CDR3 nucleotides: TGTGCCCACCATCCCAGCTTACCTGGGACAGGGGGCGTGAGCAATCAGCCCCAGCATTTT. It translates to CAHHPSLPGTGGVSNQPQHF.